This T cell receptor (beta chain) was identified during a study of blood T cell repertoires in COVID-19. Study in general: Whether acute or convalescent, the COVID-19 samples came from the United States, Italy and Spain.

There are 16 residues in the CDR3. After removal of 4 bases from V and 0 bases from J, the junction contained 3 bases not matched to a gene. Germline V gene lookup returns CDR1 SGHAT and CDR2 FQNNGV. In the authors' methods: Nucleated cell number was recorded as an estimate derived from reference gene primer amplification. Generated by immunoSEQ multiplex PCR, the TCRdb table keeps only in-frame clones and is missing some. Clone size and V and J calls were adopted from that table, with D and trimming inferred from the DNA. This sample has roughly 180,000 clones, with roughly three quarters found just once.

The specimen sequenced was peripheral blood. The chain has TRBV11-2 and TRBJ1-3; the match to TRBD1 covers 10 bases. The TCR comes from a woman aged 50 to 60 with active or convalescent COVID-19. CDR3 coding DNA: TGTGCCAGCAGCTCGACAGGGGGCAGCTCTGGAAACACCATATATTTT. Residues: CASSSTGGSSGNTIYF.